The 24 T cell receptor beta chains below come from one sample, sequenced in a study of blood T cell repertoires in COVID-19. Assay: immunoSEQ multiplex PCR; the TCRdb copy retains only in-frame clones and omits some. The table has 150,000 to 200,000 clones, approximately 86% seen once. The specimen sequenced was peripheral blood. The receptors derive from a man aged 60 to 69 with acute or convalescent COVID-19.

The rearrangement uses TRBV28 and TRBJ1-6; D remains unclear. Trimming left V 1 base short and J 7 bases short, with 8 bases between. Germline V gene sequence: CDR1 MDHEN, CDR2 SYDVKM. The CDR3 consists of 14 residues. CDR3 nucleotide sequence: TGTGCCAGCAGTTTATTGGCCTCAAATTCACCCCTCCACTTT. Translation gives CASSLLASNSPLHF.

CDR3 DNA: TGTGCCAGCAGGCGAAGGGAGGGACAGGGGGGTGGCTACACCTTC. It specifies CASRRREGQGGGYTF. This rearrangement joins TRBV5-4 to TRBJ1-2, with 11 bases lining up with TRBD1. CDR1 and CDR2 (germline): SGHNT, YYREEE (reference sequence). CDR3 length equals 15 residues. With V trimmed by 5 bases and J by 7 bases, 10 bases remained unmatched.

The V call is TRBV5-1, the J call TRBJ2-5; 7 nucleotides line up with TRBD1. The J segment lost 5 bases and the V segment lost 3 bases, leaving 10 bases of the junction unmatched. The germline V gene encodes CDR1 SGHRS and CDR2 YFSETQ. The CDR3 runs 15 residues. As DNA, the CDR3 is TGCGCCAGCAGCTCCACCACAGGGGATGGGGAGACCCAGTACTTC. Translated, it gives CASSSTTGDGETQYF. The full variable domain, completed using reference TRBV5-1 and TRBJ2-5, is KAGVTQTPRYLIKTRGQQVTLSCSPISGHRSVSWYQQTPGQGLQFLFEYFSETQRNKGNFPGRFSGRQFSNSRSEMNVSTLELGDSALYLCASSSTTGDGETQYFGPGTRLLVL.

V usage is TRBV2 and J usage is TRBJ1-1; 11 positions match TRBD1. The CDR3 has 15 amino acids. V trimming: 6 bases; J trimming: 5 bases; junction bases outside the gene matches: 8. Per the germline V gene, CDR1 is SNHLY and CDR2 is FYNNEI. CDR3 coding DNA: TGTGCCAGCAGCGAGTGGACAGGGGGCTCGACTGAAGCTTTCTTT. Its translation: CASSEWTGGSTEAFF.

The rearrangement links TRBV4-1 to TRBJ2-7; 7 bases are a match to TRBD2. With V trimmed by 0 bases and J by 11 bases, 7 bases remained unmatched. The CDR3 extends over 13 amino acids. Looked up from germline, CDR1 is MGHRA and CDR2 is YSYEKL. The chain's CDR3 is CASSQDPAGLKYF. The CDR3 nucleotides are TGCGCCAGCAGCCAAGACCCAGCGGGACTGAAGTACTTC.

The V and J genes are TRBV21-1 and TRBJ2-3; the table names TRBD1, a call not compared with the DNA. TRBV21-1 is deemed a pseudogene. The CDR3 runs to 16 residues. The CDR3 sequence: CASSKDFDRKRDTQYF. The DNA of the CDR3 is TGTGCCAGCAGCAAAGACTTCGACAGGAAAAGAGATACGCAGTATTTT.

The gene calls are TRBV10-3 and TRBJ2-7; 12 bases are a match to TRBD2. Unmatched junction bases numbered 12, after V lost 6 bases and J lost 12 bases. The length of the CDR3 is 14 residues. The germline gives CDR1 ENHRY, CDR2 SYGVKD. DNA of the CDR3: TGTGCCATCAGCAATCCGACTAGCGGGAGCCCAGGGTACTTC. Its protein product is CAISNPTSGSPGYF.

The genes are TRBV27 and TRBJ1-1, with TRBD1 matching over 11 bases. Germline CDR1 reads MNHEY; CDR2 reads SMNVEV (reference sequence). This CDR3 is 16 amino acids long. Trimming took 8 bases from V and 3 from J; bases not matched to a gene: 11. The CDR3 is CASGRTGGSKDTEAFF. CDR3 coding DNA: TGTGCCAGCGGTCGGACAGGGGGCAGTAAGGACACTGAAGCTTTCTTT.

The chain combines TRBV5-5 with TRBJ1-3; D remains unclear. Trimming took off 0 bases at V and 0 bases at J, with 4 bases between the two ends. Germline CDR1 reads SGHKS; CDR2 reads YYEKEE (reference sequence). This CDR3 comprises 14 residues. As DNA, the CDR3 is TGTGCCAGCAGCTTGGGGAGCTCTGGAAACACCATATATTTT. Protein: CASSLGSSGNTIYF.

The V call is TRBV9, the J call TRBJ1-1; 7 bases line up with TRBD1. CDR3 length: 13 amino acids. Germline lookup yields CDR1 SGDLS and CDR2 YYNGEE. The junction had 3 bases not matched to a gene; V was cut back by 4 bases and J by 3 bases. The CDR3 bases are TGTGCCAGCAGCCTAACAGGGGACACTGAAGCTTTCTTT. This sequence encodes CASSLTGDTEAFF.

The V gene is TRBV5-4, the J gene TRBJ2-7; 11 nucleotides align to TRBD1. Germline CDR1 and CDR2: SGHNT and YYREEE (reference sequence). The CDR3 spans 15 residues. The trim removed 2 bases at V and 2 bases at J, leaving 3 bases unmatched. Here the CDR3 reads CASSFWDRGAYEQYF. The CDR3 DNA is TGTGCCAGCAGCTTTTGGGACAGGGGGGCCTACGAGCAGTACTTC.

J is TRBJ2-3 and V is TRBV29-1, with D perhaps matching TRBD2 (5 bases). The CDR3 consists of 14 residues. V shed 4 bases and J shed 1 base, with 12 bases lying between them. Per the germline V gene, CDR1 is SQVTM and CDR2 is ANQGSEA. DNA for the CDR3: TGCAGCGTTGCGATGGCGGAGGGCACAGATACGCAGTATTTT. It translates to CSVAMAEGTDTQYF.

The V gene is TRBV7-9, the J gene TRBJ1-5; maybe TRBD1 (5 bases). Germline V gene lookup returns CDR1 SEHNR and CDR2 FQNEAQ (reference sequence). This CDR3 spans 14 amino acids. Trimming pared 1 base from V and 5 bases from J, leaving 9 bases between. The CDR3 here is CASSLGRGDQPQHF. DNA for the CDR3: TGTGCCAGCAGCTTAGGTCGGGGGGATCAGCCCCAGCATTTT.

The gene calls are TRBV12-5 and TRBJ1-2, with 8 bases aligning to TRBD1. The CDR3 consists of 16 residues. The junction had 6 bases not matched to a gene; V was cut back by 0 bases and J by 3 bases. Germline V gene lookup returns CDR1 LGHNT and CDR2 FRNRAP. The CDR3 nucleotides read TGTGCTAGTGGTTTGGTACTAGGACAGGGCTACTATGGCTACACCTTC. Protein: CASGLVLGQGYYGYTF. The full variable domain, rest sourced from reference TRBV12-5 and TRBJ1-2, is DARVTQTPRHKVTEMGQEVTMRCQPILGHNTVFWYRQTMMQGLELLAYFRNRAPLDDSGMPKDRFSAEMPDATLATLKIQPSEPRDSAVYFCASGLVLGQGYYGYTFGSGTRLTVV.

The chain links TRBV30 to TRBJ1-2; D unclear. CDR3 length: 12 residues. CDR1 and CDR2 (germline): GTSNPN, SVGIG (reference sequence). The ends were cut back, 8 bases at V and 4 bases at J, with 14 bases in the middle. The CDR3 DNA follows: TGTGCCGGAACCACAGCTACCTATGGCTACACCTTC. Protein: CAGTTATYGYTF.

The chain carries TRBV7-3 and TRBJ2-1; the match to TRBD2 covers 12 bases. The V gene end was trimmed by 5 bases and the J gene end by 4 bases; junction bases not matched to a gene: 6. The germline CDR1 and CDR2 sequences are SGHTA and FQGTGA. This CDR3 comprises 16 residues. The CDR3 DNA reads as TGTGCCAGCAGCCCACGACTAGCGGGAGATTACAATGAGCAGTTCTTC. Amino acids: CASSPRLAGDYNEQFF.

V gene TRBV10-3 combines with J gene TRBJ1-5; perhaps TRBD1 as D (6 bases). Germline CDR1 and CDR2: ENHRY and SYGVKD. Deletions cut 3 bases from V and 0 bases from J, with 15 bases between. The CDR3 consists of 17 residues. For the CDR3, the DNA is TGTGCCATCAGTGACCACAGGGATACCGGTAGCAATCAGCCCCAGCATTTT. This sequence encodes CAISDHRDTGSNQPQHF.

The chain uses TRBV18 and TRBJ1-2; 9 bases match TRBD1. CDR3 length: 14 amino acids. Germline lookup yields CDR1 KGHSH and CDR2 LQKENI. The V and J ends lost 6 bases and 2 bases, in that order; junction bases with no gene match: 4. The CDR3 loop reads CASSTGGRNYGYTF. DNA for the CDR3: TGTGCCAGCTCCACAGGGGGCAGGAACTATGGCTACACCTTC.

V is TRBV27 and J is TRBJ2-3; 11 bases map to TRBD1. V dropped 6 bases and J dropped 4; count of bases not matched to a gene: 6. CDR3 size: 15 residues. Germline assignment: CDR1 MNHEY and CDR2 SMNVEV (reference sequence). CDR3 sequence: CASSQGQGASDTQYF. As DNA, the CDR3 is TGTGCCAGCAGCCAAGGACAGGGGGCTTCAGATACGCAGTATTTT.

J is TRBJ2-3 and V is TRBV15; the match to TRBD2 covers 12 bases. V lost 5 bases, J lost 0 bases, and 3 bases stayed unmatched. Per the germline V gene, CDR1 is LNHNV and CDR2 is YYDKDF (reference sequence). The CDR3 is made up of 16 amino acids. The CDR3 protein is CATSGGTSGSTDTQYF. In DNA, the CDR3 is TGTGCCACCAGCGGAGGGACTAGCGGGAGCACAGATACGCAGTATTTT. Together with reference TRBV15 and TRBJ2-3, the CDR3 gives the full variable domain: DAMVIQNPRYQVTQFGKPVTLSCSQTLNHNVMYWYQQKSSQAPKLLFHYYDKDFNNEADTPDNFQSRRPNTSFCFLDIRSPGLGDTAMYLCATSGGTSGSTDTQYFGPGTRLTVL.

The chain joins TRBV5-1 to TRBJ2-1; 8 bases align to TRBD2. With V trimmed by 0 bases and J by 8 bases, 7 bases remained unmatched. Germline V gene sequence: CDR1 SGHRS, CDR2 YFSETQ. The CDR3 runs 15 residues. Here the CDR3 reads CASSLVREGLDEQFF. CDR3 DNA sequence: TGCGCCAGCAGCTTGGTACGGGAGGGCTTGGATGAGCAGTTCTTC.

The chain recombines TRBV19 with TRBJ2-2; 8 nucleotides line up with TRBD2. The V and J ends lost 6 bases and 0 bases, in that order; junction bases with no gene match: 9. Per the germline V gene, CDR1 is LNHDA and CDR2 is SQIVND (reference sequence). The CDR3 length is 17 residues. The CDR3 sequence: CASRKRGRTANTGELFF. For the CDR3, the DNA is TGTGCCAGTAGGAAACGCGGGAGGACAGCGAACACCGGGGAGCTGTTTTTT.

V and J are TRBV28 and TRBJ1-2; D ambiguous. Germline V gene lookup returns CDR1 MDHEN and CDR2 SYDVKM. The ends were cut back, 2 bases at V and 4 bases at J, with 8 bases in the middle. The CDR3 is made up of 13 amino acids. The CDR3 DNA reads TGTGCCAGCAGTTTAGCGGAAGGCTATGGCTACACCTTC. Amino acid sequence: CASSLAEGYGYTF.

This chain joins TRBV19 and TRBJ2-3; D possibly corresponds to TRBD2 (5 bases). This CDR3 is built from 14 residues. Germline V gene sequence: CDR1 LNHDA, CDR2 SQIVND (reference sequence). Trimming left V 3 bases short and J 2 bases short, with 9 bases between. CDR3 bases: TGTGCCAGTAGTATCCGAGGGTCCACAGATACGCAGTATTTT. Protein product: CASSIRGSTDTQYF.